The following is a T cell receptor (beta chain) sequence with its context. This entry belongs to a study of blood T cell repertoires in COVID-19. Background on the study: Italy, Spain and the United States were the sources of the convalescent and acute COVID-19 samples. Sample material is recorded as cDNA or gDNA derived from T cells, B-cell-depleted T cells, or PBMCs.

Germline V CDR1 and CDR2: MNHEY, SVGAGI. The CDR3 covers 13 residues. The ends lost 11 bases at V and 5 bases at J; junction bases unmatched: 7. In the authors' methods: Nucleated cell number was recorded as an estimate derived from reference gene primer amplification. Produced via immunoSEQ multiplex PCR; TCRdb's table is partial and in-frame only. D and trimming were read from the DNA, whereas the V and J calls and clone size are those reported in that table. In the table there are 120,000 to 150,000 clones, around 82% of which are singletons. V gene TRBV6-5 combines with J gene TRBJ2-3, with 10 bases lining up with TRBD2. The TCR comes from a man in his fifties or sixties with active or convalescent COVID-19. Specimen: peripheral blood. This CDR3 reads CAAGLAVQDTQYF. The DNA of the CDR3 is TGTGCCGCCGGACTAGCGGTTCAAGATACGCAGTATTTT.